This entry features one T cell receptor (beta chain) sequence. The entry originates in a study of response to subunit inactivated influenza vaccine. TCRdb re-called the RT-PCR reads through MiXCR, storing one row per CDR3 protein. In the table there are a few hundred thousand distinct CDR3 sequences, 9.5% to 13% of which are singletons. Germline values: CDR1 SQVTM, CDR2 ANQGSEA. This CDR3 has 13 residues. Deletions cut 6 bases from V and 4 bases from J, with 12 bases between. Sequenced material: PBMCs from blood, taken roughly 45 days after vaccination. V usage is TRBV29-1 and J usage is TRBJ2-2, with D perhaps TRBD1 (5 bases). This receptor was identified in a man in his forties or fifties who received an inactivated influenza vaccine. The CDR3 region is CSVLGEGTGELFF. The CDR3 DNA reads TGCAGCGTCTTAGGGGAAGGCACCGGGGAGCTGTTTTTT.